This TCR beta chain originates from a study of blood T cells in healthy people across ages. Study-level points and caveats: With age, beta diversity per million T cells declined roughly linearly, significantly by approximately 41. Naive CD4+ cell counts and diversity both ran higher in long-lived than in aged donors.

Next came a second PCR, run for roughly 6 to 11 cycles, which used a sample-barcoded 5' primer along with a J-beta primer mix. Using its own MiXCR run on the 5' RACE reads, TCRdb lists one record per CDR3 protein. Of approximately 790,000 distinct CDR3 sequences in the sample, approximately 65% are singletons; the top ten hold around a quarter. Comments on this clonotype: The target antigen is unknown.

The CDR3 is made up of 14 amino acids. V was shortened by 3 bases and J by 0 bases, with 9 bases between the two germline ends. The germline gives CDR1 SGHTA, CDR2 FQGTGA. Extracted total RNA amounted to at least 5.5 micrograms for each sample. The chain combines TRBV7-3 with TRBJ2-7, with D unresolved. The sequence was collected from a man aged 25 to 40 in good health. Sample: blood. The CDR3 DNA reads as TGTGCCAGCAGCTTTACTGGACCCTCCTACGAGCAGTACTTC. Residues: CASSFTGPSYEQYF.